What follows are 5 T cell receptor beta chains derived from one specimen sequenced in a study of T cell repertoires in cytomegalovirus infection. TCRdb recomputed calls from the reads with MiXCR, one row per CDR3 protein. Altogether about 490,000 distinct CDR3 sequences are present, roughly 12% being singletons, with the ten largest covering 10%. Sequenced input: PBMCs. These receptors were obtained from a human donor in good health (CMV status not recorded). Some clones in this sample may be carry-over from other donors' samples.

The chain employs TRBV5-4 and TRBJ2-1, with TRBD1 matching over 7 bases. The CDR3 loop spans 13 amino acids. With 4 bases clipped from V and 8 bases from J, the junction kept 6 bases outside the gene matches. Germline V CDR1 and CDR2: SGHNT, YYREEE (reference sequence). The CDR3 reads CASSPGTDDEQFF. The CDR3 DNA sequence: TGTGCCAGCAGCCCCGGGACAGACGATGAGCAGTTCTTC.

This chain connects TRBV7-9 to TRBJ2-2; D not certain. Germline V CDR1 and CDR2: SEHNR, FQNEAQ (reference sequence). Trimming removed 0 bases at V and 5 bases at J, with 4 bases between. The CDR3 consists of 13 residues. The CDR3 loop is CASSLAITGELFF. CDR3 DNA sequence: TGTGCCAGCAGCTTAGCTATAACCGGGGAGCTGTTTTTT.

In this sample, this clonotype turned up a few times. V usage is TRBV5-1 and J usage is TRBJ2-1, with 7 bases that match TRBD2. The V and J ends lost 0 bases and 1 base, in that order; junction bases with no gene match: 4. This CDR3 comprises 16 residues. Germline V gene data show CDR1 as SGHRS and CDR2 as YFSETQ. The CDR3 DNA is TGCGCCAGCAGCTTGGTGGCGGGAGAATCCTACAATGAGCAGTTCTTC. Translating it yields CASSLVAGESYNEQFF.

This clonotype was observed at least ten times. The chain is built from TRBV7-9 and TRBJ1-2; D gene unclear. The CDR3 contains 14 residues. Deletions cut 5 bases from V and 7 bases from J, with 17 bases between. Germline lookup yields CDR1 SEHNR and CDR2 FQNEAQ (reference sequence). Here the CDR3 DNA reads TGTGCCAGCAGCCAGATCCCCGGGTCTCTTGGCTACACCTTC. Its translation is CASSQIPGSLGYTF.

The J gene is TRBJ2-5, the V gene TRBV2; D gene uncertain. Trimming shortened V by 2 bases and J by 1 base, and 11 bases separated the two germline ends. Germline V gene lookup returns CDR1 SNHLY and CDR2 FYNNEI. CDR3 size: 15 residues. The CDR3 reads CASSESVTAQETQYF. Here the CDR3 DNA reads TGTGCCAGCAGTGAATCGGTAACAGCCCAAGAGACCCAGTACTTC.